Listed below are T cell receptor beta chains from one sample, sequenced in a study of OX40 agonist ivuxolimab in advanced cancers. Data came from immunoSEQ multiplex PCR; TCRdb stores just in-frame clones and leaves some out. This table holds under 85,000 clones, 80% to 85% found once. The sequenced sample was CD4+ or CD8+ T cells sorted from blood, obtained in a trial of the OX40 agonist ivuxolimab. The receptor set was obtained from an adult with an advanced solid tumor such as melanoma, head and neck, liver or kidney cancer. Each CDR3 is given with its conserved first and last residue. D genes are given only for firm matches.

CDR3aa	d_gene	v_gene	j_gene
CASSLEEDSLFSGYTF	.	TRBV5-4	TRBJ1-2
CASSQGNRGRNEQFF	TRBD1	TRBV4-1	TRBJ2-1
CASSYSAQGDEQYF	.	TRBV6-5	TRBJ2-7
CASSEVSYTYEQYF	.	TRBV11-3	TRBJ2-7
CASSVEGGQVTDTQYF	.	TRBV9	TRBJ2-3
CASSLNGAADTQYF	.	TRBV5-6	TRBJ2-3
CAISFTDRDSFPSTDTQYF	TRBD1	TRBV10-3	TRBJ2-3
CASSVDSQVYGYTF	.	TRBV6-1	TRBJ1-2
CASSEVRIPNTEAFF	.	TRBV9	TRBJ1-1
CASSQGVVSGNTIYF	.	TRBV4-3	TRBJ1-3
CSALGLETQYF	.	TRBV20-1	TRBJ2-5
CASNSLAGVTDTQYF	.	TRBV19	TRBJ2-3
CASSLYSNQPQHF	.	TRBV5-1	TRBJ1-5
CASRIQGLEHQPQHF	.	TRBV6-5	TRBJ1-5
CASKGDRVGYGYTF	TRBD1	TRBV5-1	TRBJ1-2
CASSQQDMNTEAFF	.	TRBV5-6	TRBJ1-1
CASRRTSGEQFF	TRBD2	TRBV6-5	TRBJ2-1
CASSPPSTDTQYF	.	TRBV18	TRBJ2-3
CASSPIDGGYGYTF	.	TRBV19	TRBJ1-2
CASSLGGNHYEQYF	.	TRBV4-1	TRBJ2-7
CASRKDRGRNEQYF	TRBD1	TRBV19	TRBJ2-7
CAWSVNYGYTF	.	TRBV30	TRBJ1-2
CASSYSGANEQFF	.	TRBV6-5	TRBJ2-1
CASHYGITEAFF	.	TRBV6-6	TRBJ1-1
CASSGIAGVISYEQYF	TRBD2	TRBV5-1	TRBJ2-7
CASSLSFPTGGARTEAFF	TRBD1	TRBV7-2	TRBJ1-1
CASSLASTVMPYEQYF	.	TRBV5-1	TRBJ2-7
CAWSPGQGDQPQHF	TRBD1	TRBV30	TRBJ1-5
CSVLDGGDGYTF	.	TRBV29-1	TRBJ1-2
CSVGRATSTDTQYF	.	TRBV29-1	TRBJ2-3
CASSFTQPSTDTQYF	.	TRBV6-1	TRBJ2-3
CASSLEGQTFYEQYF	.	TRBV7-9	.
CASSRGPPRGGLLNEQFF	TRBD2	TRBV7-9	TRBJ2-1
CASSLFPGTGAYGYTF	TRBD1	TRBV7-2	TRBJ1-2
CASSRMEGFGNQPQHF	.	TRBV4-1	TRBJ1-5
CASSLYSTENQPQHF	.	TRBV27	TRBJ1-5
CASTSRSSGGVNEQYF	TRBD2	TRBV27	TRBJ2-7
CAWSRQAEAFF	.	TRBV30	TRBJ1-1
CASRRTWNTEAFF	.	TRBV2	TRBJ1-1
CASSEGAGNRYEQYF	TRBD2	TRBV10-2	TRBJ2-7
CSGSRGYEQYF	TRBD1	TRBV20-1	.
CASTHGQYFTGELFF	.	TRBV6-1	TRBJ2-2
CASGTTDNYEQYF	TRBD2	TRBV6-5	.
CASSSPRGVVNTEAFF	.	TRBV7-9	TRBJ1-1
CASSQGSGSGLPEQYF	.	TRBV4-3	TRBJ2-7
CASSLDSSGANVLTF	.	TRBV5-1	TRBJ2-6
CASRDRGGGLNNEQFF	TRBD1	TRBV10-2	TRBJ2-1
CASSFPNAGGADTQYF	TRBD2	TRBV7-3	TRBJ2-3
CASSQIGQGVADEQFF	TRBD1	TRBV11-2	TRBJ2-1
CASSQDGADRGQYGYTF	TRBD1	TRBV14	TRBJ1-2
CASSLEYPSVTEAFF	.	TRBV7-9	TRBJ1-1
CASSYVAGGSETQYF	TRBD2	TRBV7-2	TRBJ2-5
CASNIRTGRNNEKLFF	TRBD1	TRBV19	TRBJ1-4
CASSPLQYEQYF	.	TRBV11-2	TRBJ2-7
CASSSPSGGGGWKETQYF	.	TRBV5-1	TRBJ2-5